This TCR beta chain was recovered during a study of regulatory T cells in long-lasting Graves disease. Study-level results: Under persistent disease, TRBV28, TRBJ1-2 and TRBJ2-5 were used preferentially. The researchers studied only peripheral blood, not thyroid tissue.

There are 15 residues in the CDR3. CDR1 SGDLS and CDR2 YYNGEE come from the germline V gene. Between the trimmed V and J ends, which lost 0 bases and 5 bases, there was a span of 12 bases. The time point denotes: newly diagnosed GD, antithyroid drugs for less than 3 months. With RNA extracted from PBMCs as input, the TCR library was made. The authors built TCR beta libraries using iRepertoire HTBI primers and Arm-PCR of CDR3 regions. TCRdb analysed the multiplex PCR reads with MiXCR anew, one entry per CDR3 protein. The sample carries some 320,000 distinct CDR3 sequences, over 15% recorded once. This clonotype has ten or more counts. Its antigen remains unidentified.

Material: peripheral blood mononuclear cells (PBMCs), obtained at new diagnosis, from a patient treated with antithyroid drugs. This chain uses TRBV9 with TRBJ2-1; tentative D call: TRBD2 (6 bases). This receptor was obtained from a female donor with Graves disease. This chain's CDR3 is CASSVDSWGDNEQFF. CDR3 DNA: TGTGCCAGCAGCGTAGACAGTTGGGGGGACAATGAGCAGTTCTTC.